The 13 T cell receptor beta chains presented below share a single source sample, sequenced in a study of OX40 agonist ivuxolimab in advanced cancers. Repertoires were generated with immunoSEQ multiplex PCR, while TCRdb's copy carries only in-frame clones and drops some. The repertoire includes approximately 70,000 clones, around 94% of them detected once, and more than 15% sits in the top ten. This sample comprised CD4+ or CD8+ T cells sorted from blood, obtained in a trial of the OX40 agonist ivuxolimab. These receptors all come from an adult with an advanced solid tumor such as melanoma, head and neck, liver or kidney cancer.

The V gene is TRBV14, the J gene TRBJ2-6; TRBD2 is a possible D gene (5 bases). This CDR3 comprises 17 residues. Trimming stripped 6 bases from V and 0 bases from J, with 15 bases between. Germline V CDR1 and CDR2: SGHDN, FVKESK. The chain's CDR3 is CASSGLIQFSGANVLTF. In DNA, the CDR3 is TGTGCCAGCAGTGGACTCATTCAGTTCTCTGGGGCCAACGTCCTGACTTTC.

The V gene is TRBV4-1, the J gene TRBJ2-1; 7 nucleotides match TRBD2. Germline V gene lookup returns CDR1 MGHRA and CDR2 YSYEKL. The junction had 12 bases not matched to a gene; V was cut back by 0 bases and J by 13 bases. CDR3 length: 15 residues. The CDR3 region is CASSQDRSSGRDQFF. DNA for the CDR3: TGCGCCAGCAGCCAAGACCGGTCTAGCGGCCGGGACCAGTTCTTC.

The CDR3 DNA reads TGTGCCAGCAGTGTTAGCGGCGAGGAGGCAGATACGCAGTATTTT. Its translation: CASSVSGEEADTQYF. The chain carries TRBV25-1 and TRBJ2-3, with D possibly matching TRBD2 (6 bases). Germline assignment: CDR1 MGHDK and CDR2 SYGVNS. Trimming stripped 4 bases from V and 4 bases from J, with 15 bases between. The length of the CDR3 is 15 residues.

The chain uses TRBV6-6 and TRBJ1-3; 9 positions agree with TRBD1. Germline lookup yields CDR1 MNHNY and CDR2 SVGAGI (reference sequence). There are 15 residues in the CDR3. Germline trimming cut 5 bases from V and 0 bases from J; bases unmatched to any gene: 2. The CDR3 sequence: CASSGDRASGNTIYF. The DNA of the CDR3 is TGTGCCAGCAGTGGGGACAGGGCCTCTGGAAACACCATATATTTT.

The DNA for the CDR3 is TGTGCCAGCAGTATCGCGGCCACGAACACCGGGGAGCTGTTTTTT. It specifies CASSIAATNTGELFF. This chain links TRBV27 with TRBJ2-2, with unresolved D. The germline CDR1 and CDR2 sequences are MNHEY and SMNVEV (reference sequence). This CDR3 contains 15 residues. The V gene lost 5 bases and the J gene lost 0 bases, with 10 bases spanning the gap.

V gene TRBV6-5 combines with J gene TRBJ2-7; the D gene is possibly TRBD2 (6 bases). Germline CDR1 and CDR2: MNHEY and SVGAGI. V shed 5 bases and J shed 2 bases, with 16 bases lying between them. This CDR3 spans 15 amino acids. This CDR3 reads CASSLGLPETYEQYF. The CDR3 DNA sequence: TGTGCCAGCAGTCTCGGACTACCAGAGACCTACGAGCAGTACTTC.

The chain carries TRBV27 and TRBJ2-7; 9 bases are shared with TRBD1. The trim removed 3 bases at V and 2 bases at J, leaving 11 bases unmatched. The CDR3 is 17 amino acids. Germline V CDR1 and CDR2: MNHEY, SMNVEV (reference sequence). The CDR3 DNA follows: TGTGCCAGCAGTTTTATGGAAGACAGGGGGTTCCCCTACGAGCAGTACTTC. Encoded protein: CASSFMEDRGFPYEQYF.

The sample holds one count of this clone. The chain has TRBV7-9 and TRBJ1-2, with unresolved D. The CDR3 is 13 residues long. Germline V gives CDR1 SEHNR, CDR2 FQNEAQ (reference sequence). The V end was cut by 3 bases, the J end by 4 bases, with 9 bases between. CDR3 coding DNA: TGTGCCAGCAGCTTCGATACCCTCTATGGCTACACCTTC. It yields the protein CASSFDTLYGYTF.

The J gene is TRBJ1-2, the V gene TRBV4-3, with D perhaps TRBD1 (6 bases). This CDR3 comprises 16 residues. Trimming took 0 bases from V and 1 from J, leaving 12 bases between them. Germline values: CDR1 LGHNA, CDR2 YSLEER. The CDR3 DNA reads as TGCGCCAGCAGCCAAGACGACAGGCCGCTTAACTATGGCTACACCTTC. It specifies CASSQDDRPLNYGYTF.

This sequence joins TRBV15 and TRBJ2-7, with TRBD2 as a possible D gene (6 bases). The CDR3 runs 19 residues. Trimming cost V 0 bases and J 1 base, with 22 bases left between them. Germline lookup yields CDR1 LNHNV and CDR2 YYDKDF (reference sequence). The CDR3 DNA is TGTGCCACCAGCAGAGATAGGGGCGGGATTATAACTGGTTCCTACGAGCAGTACTTC. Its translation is CATSRDRGGIITGSYEQYF.

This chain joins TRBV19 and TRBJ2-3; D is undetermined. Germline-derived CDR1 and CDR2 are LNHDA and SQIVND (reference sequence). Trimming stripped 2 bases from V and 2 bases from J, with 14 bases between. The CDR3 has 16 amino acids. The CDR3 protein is CASSIYFRSITDTQYF. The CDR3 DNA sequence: TGTGCCAGTAGTATATATTTCCGGAGTATCACAGATACGCAGTATTTT. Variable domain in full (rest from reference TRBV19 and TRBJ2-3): DGGITQSPKYLFRKEGQNVTLSCEQNLNHDAMYWYRQDPGQGLRLIYYSQIVNDFQKGDIAEGYSVSREKKESFPLTVTSAQKNPTAFYLCASSIYFRSITDTQYFGPGTRLTVL.

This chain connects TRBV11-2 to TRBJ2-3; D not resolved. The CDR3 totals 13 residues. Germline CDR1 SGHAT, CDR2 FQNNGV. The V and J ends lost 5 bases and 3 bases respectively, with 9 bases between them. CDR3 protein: CASSPLMTDTQYF. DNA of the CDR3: TGTGCCAGCAGCCCATTAATGACAGATACGCAGTATTTT.

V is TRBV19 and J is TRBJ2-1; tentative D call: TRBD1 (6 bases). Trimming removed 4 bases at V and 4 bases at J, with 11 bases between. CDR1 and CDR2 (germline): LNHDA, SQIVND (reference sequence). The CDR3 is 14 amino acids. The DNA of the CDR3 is TGTGCCAGTAGTAGCCTGAGGGGGTACAATGAGCAGTTCTTC. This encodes CASSSLRGYNEQFF.